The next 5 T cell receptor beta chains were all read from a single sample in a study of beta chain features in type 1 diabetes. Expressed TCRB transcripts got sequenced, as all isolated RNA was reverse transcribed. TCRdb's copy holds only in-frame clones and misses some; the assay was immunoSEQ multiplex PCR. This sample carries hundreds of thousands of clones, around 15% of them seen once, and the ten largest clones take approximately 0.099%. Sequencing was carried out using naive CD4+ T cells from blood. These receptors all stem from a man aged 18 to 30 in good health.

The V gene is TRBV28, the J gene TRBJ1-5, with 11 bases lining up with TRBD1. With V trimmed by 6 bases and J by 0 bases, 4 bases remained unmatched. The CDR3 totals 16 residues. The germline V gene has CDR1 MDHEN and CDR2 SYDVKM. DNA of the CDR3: TGTGCCAGCAGCAGGACAGGGGGCTATAGCAATCAGCCCCAGCATTTT. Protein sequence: CASSRTGGYSNQPQHF.

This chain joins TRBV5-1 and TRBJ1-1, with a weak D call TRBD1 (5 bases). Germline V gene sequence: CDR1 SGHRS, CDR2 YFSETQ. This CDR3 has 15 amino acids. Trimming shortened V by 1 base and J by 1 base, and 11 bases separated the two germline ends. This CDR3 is CASSLIQGRNTEAFF. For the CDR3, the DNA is TGCGCCAGCAGCTTGATCCAGGGTCGGAACACTGAAGCTTTCTTT.

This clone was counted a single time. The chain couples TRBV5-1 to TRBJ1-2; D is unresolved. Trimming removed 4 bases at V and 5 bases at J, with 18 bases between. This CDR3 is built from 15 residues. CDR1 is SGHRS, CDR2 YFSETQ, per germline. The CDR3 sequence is CASSLRTADAYGYTF. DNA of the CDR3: TGCGCCAGCAGCCTGCGGACGGCCGATGCTTATGGCTACACCTTC.

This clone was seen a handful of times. Written as DNA, the CDR3 is TGTGCCAGCAGCTCAATTGGAGGGCCTTTGGGTACGCAGTATTTT. Translating gives CASSSIGGPLGTQYF. The chain combines TRBV11-2 with TRBJ2-3; TRBD2 might be the D (6 bases). Germline-derived CDR1 and CDR2 are SGHAT and FQNNGV. V lost 4 bases, J lost 8 bases, and 19 bases lay in between. This CDR3 has 15 residues.

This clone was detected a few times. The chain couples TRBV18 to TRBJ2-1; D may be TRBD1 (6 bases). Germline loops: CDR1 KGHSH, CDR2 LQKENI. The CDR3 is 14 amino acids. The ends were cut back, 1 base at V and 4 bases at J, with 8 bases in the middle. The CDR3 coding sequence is TGTGCCAGCTCACCACAGGGGGAGTACAATGAGCAGTTCTTC. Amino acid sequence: CASSPQGEYNEQFF.